These T cell receptor beta chains were read from a single sample in a study of blood T cell repertoires in COVID-19. TCRdb keeps only in-frame clones here, not all; method: immunoSEQ multiplex PCR. The sample holds 100,000 to 150,000 clones, approximately 87% seen once. The source material was peripheral blood. The receptors were gathered from a man between 50 and 59 years old with active COVID-19. The CDR3 runs from the conserved cysteine through the conserved F or W. D genes are given only for firm matches. The listing skips clone size in some rows; elsewhere it reads once, few, many or a size class.

>TRBD2|TRBJ2-3|TRBV23-1|-
CASSQLGLAGGKIGADTQYF
TGCGCCAGCAGTCAATTGGGACTAGCGGGGGGTAAAATTGGCGCAGATACGCAGTATTTT
>TRBD1|TRBJ2-3|TRBV18|-
CASSPRQGDSTDTQYF
TGTGCCAGCTCACCACGACAGGGGGATAGCACAGATACGCAGTATTTT
>-|TRBJ1-5|TRBV7-8|-
CASTLAAGDQPQHF
TGTGCCAGCACCTTAGCGGCAGGGGATCAGCCCCAGCATTTT
>-|TRBJ2-5|TRBV5-5|-
CASSNQGGETQYF
TGTGCCAGCAGCAACCAGGGTGGAGAGACCCAGTACTTC
>-|TRBJ1-5|TRBV30|-
CAWSRDTGYSNQPQHF
TGTGCCTGGAGCAGGGACACCGGCTATAGCAATCAGCCCCAGCATTTT
>-|TRBJ2-7|TRBV3-1/TRBV3-2|-
CASSHFLLGSNYEQYF
TGTGCCAGCAGCCACTTCCTATTGGGCAGCAACTACGAGCAGTACTTC
>TRBD1|TRBJ2-2|TRBV3-1/TRBV3-2|-
CASSQPTGGKNTGELFF
TGTGCCAGCAGCCAACCTACAGGGGGTAAAAACACCGGGGAGCTGTTTTTT
>-|TRBJ2-7|TRBV5-6|-
CASSLRFRRHDEQYF
TGTGCCAGCAGCCTACGTTTTAGGAGGCACGACGAGCAGTACTTC
>TRBD1|TRBJ1-4|TRBV6-5|-
CASSPGQATNEKLFF
TGTGCCAGCAGTCCCGGACAGGCAACTAATGAAAAACTGTTTTTT
>-|TRBJ1-6|TRBV6-1|-
CASSERVENSPLHF
TGTGCCAGCAGTGAAAGAGTCGAAAATTCACCCCTCCACTTT
>-|TRBJ1-6|TRBV18|-
CASSPQGYGNSPLHF
TGTGCCAGCTCACCGCAGGGCTACGGTAATTCACCCCTCCACTTT
>-|TRBJ2-5|TRBV12-3/TRBV12-4|-
CASSPTREGTQYF
TGTGCCAGCAGCCCCACCAGGGAAGGGACCCAGTACTTC
>-|TRBJ2-7|TRBV2|-
CASVRDSYEQYF
TGTGCCAGCGTCAGGGACTCCTACGAGCAGTACTTC
>-|TRBJ1-3|TRBV27|few
CASSLSGRYGNTIYF
TGTGCCAGCAGTTTATCGGGGAGGTATGGAAACACCATATATTTT
>TRBD1|TRBJ2-6|TRBV3-1/TRBV3-2|-
CASSQRGDDRAGANVLTF
TGTGCCAGCAGCCAAAGAGGGGACGACAGGGCTGGGGCCAACGTCCTGACTTTC